These T cell receptor beta chains were read from a single sample in a study of cytomegalovirus exposure and HLA in healthy donors. The repertoire was sequenced with immunoSEQ multiplex PCR; TCRdb's copy has only in-frame clones and lacks some. The data show 150,000 to 200,000 clones, with roughly 10% seen just once and 1% to 1.5% held by the top ten. Sequencing was performed on PBMCs. These receptor sequences come from a woman aged 25 to 39 in good health and CMV-seropositive. CDR3s include the opening cysteine and the closing phenylalanine or tryptophan. Fields, in order: clone size, J gene, V gene, D gene, CDR3 protein, CDR3 DNA. The D gene is left open where the match is weak. Clone size is given for some rows only: seen once, a few or many times, or a class if the clone is expanded.

clone size: few; J gene: TRBJ2-5; V gene: TRBV7-7; D gene: TRBD2; CDR3 protein: CASSPRLIASGWDGETQYF; CDR3 DNA: TGTGCCAGCAGCCCCCGACTAATAGCTAGCGGGTGGGATGGGGAGACCCAGTACTTC
clone size: NA; J gene: TRBJ1-5; V gene: TRBV6-1; D gene: TRBD1; CDR3 protein: CASSTRTGAQPQHF; CDR3 DNA: TGTGCCAGCAGTACGAGGACAGGGGCACAGCCCCAGCATTTT
clone size: NA; J gene: TRBJ1-3; V gene: TRBV6-1; D gene: NA; CDR3 protein: CASRELTGNTIYF; CDR3 DNA: TGTGCCAGCAGAGAGCTCACTGGAAACACCATATATTTT
clone size: NA; J gene: TRBJ2-7; V gene: TRBV7-2; D gene: TRBD1; CDR3 protein: CASSLGTAYEQYF; CDR3 DNA: TGTGCCAGCAGCCTCGGGACAGCCTACGAGCAGTACTTC
clone size: NA; J gene: TRBJ1-6; V gene: TRBV15; D gene: NA; CDR3 protein: CATSTRAGGSPLHF; CDR3 DNA: TGTGCCACCAGCACCCGAGCTGGTGGTTCACCCCTCCACTTT
clone size: few; J gene: TRBJ1-1; V gene: TRBV9; D gene: NA; CDR3 protein: CASSVVWGLNTEAFF; CDR3 DNA: TGTGCCAGCAGCGTAGTTTGGGGGCTGAACACTGAAGCTTTCTTT
clone size: NA; J gene: TRBJ2-1; V gene: TRBV11-2; D gene: NA; CDR3 protein: CASSLDGHLGEQFF; CDR3 DNA: TGTGCCAGCAGCTTAGATGGTCACCTTGGCGAGCAGTTCTTC
clone size: NA; J gene: TRBJ1-1; V gene: TRBV7-8; D gene: NA; CDR3 protein: CASSLEGEVGEAFF; CDR3 DNA: TGTGCCAGCAGCTTAGAAGGGGAGGTCGGTGAAGCTTTCTTT
clone size: few; J gene: TRBJ1-1; V gene: TRBV7-9; D gene: TRBD1; CDR3 protein: CASSLARTGDTEAFF; CDR3 DNA: TGTGCCAGCAGCTTAGCCCGGACAGGGGACACTGAAGCTTTCTTT
clone size: few; J gene: TRBJ2-5; V gene: TRBV5-6; D gene: TRBD2; CDR3 protein: CASSLGQREVAQYF; CDR3 DNA: TGTGCCAGCAGCTTGGGCCAGCGGGAGGTGGCCCAGTACTTC
clone size: few; J gene: TRBJ1-5; V gene: TRBV27; D gene: NA; CDR3 protein: CASSYLRRVKPQHF; CDR3 DNA: TGTGCCAGCAGTTACCTTCGGCGGGTGAAGCCCCAGCATTTT
clone size: NA; J gene: TRBJ1-1; V gene: TRBV5-1; D gene: TRBD1; CDR3 protein: CASSLWPDRGDTEAFF; CDR3 DNA: TGCGCCAGCAGCTTGTGGCCGGACAGGGGGGACACTGAAGCTTTCTTT
clone size: few; J gene: TRBJ2-5; V gene: TRBV5-4; D gene: TRBD1; CDR3 protein: CASSPGQQTQYF; CDR3 DNA: TGTGCCAGCAGTCCGGGACAGCAAACCCAGTACTTC
clone size: few; J gene: TRBJ1-4; V gene: TRBV7-9; D gene: NA; CDR3 protein: CASSLATGTNEKLFF; CDR3 DNA: TGTGCCAGCAGCTTAGCCACCGGAACTAATGAAAAACTGTTTTTT
clone size: few; J gene: TRBJ2-1; V gene: TRBV2; D gene: TRBD2; CDR3 protein: CASRVTRAGGQWEQFF; CDR3 DNA: TGTGCCAGCCGGGTCACGAGAGCGGGAGGGCAATGGGAGCAGTTCTTC
clone size: few; J gene: TRBJ2-5; V gene: TRBV2; D gene: NA; CDR3 protein: CASSERRRGVAAQETQYF; CDR3 DNA: TGTGCCAGCAGTGAACGGAGGCGGGGAGTAGCGGCCCAAGAGACCCAGTACTTC
clone size: NA; J gene: TRBJ2-2; V gene: TRBV6-1; D gene: NA; CDR3 protein: CASSEASGELFF; CDR3 DNA: TGTGCCAGCAGTGAAGCGAGCGGGGAGCTGTTTTTT
clone size: few; J gene: TRBJ2-5; V gene: TRBV28; D gene: NA; CDR3 protein: CASSFWEIGETQYF; CDR3 DNA: TGTGCCAGCAGTTTTTGGGAGATTGGGGAGACCCAGTACTTC
clone size: NA; J gene: TRBJ1-4; V gene: TRBV7-9; D gene: NA; CDR3 protein: CASSLVQGNEKLFF; CDR3 DNA: TGTGCCAGCAGCTTAGTACAGGGAAATGAAAAACTGTTTTTT
clone size: few; J gene: TRBJ2-7; V gene: TRBV2; D gene: NA; CDR3 protein: CASSEMGAEYEQYF; CDR3 DNA: TGTGCCAGCAGTGAGATGGGGGCGGAGTACGAGCAGTACTTC
clone size: few; J gene: TRBJ2-1; V gene: TRBV19; D gene: TRBD1; CDR3 protein: CASSIGTEGAWEQFF; CDR3 DNA: TGTGCCAGTAGTATTGGGACAGAAGGGGCGTGGGAGCAGTTCTTC
clone size: NA; J gene: TRBJ2-7; V gene: TRBV6-1; D gene: NA; CDR3 protein: CASSVGDYEQYF; CDR3 DNA: TGTGCCAGCAGTGTCGGTGACTACGAGCAGTACTTC
clone size: NA; J gene: TRBJ2-7; V gene: TRBV11-2; D gene: NA; CDR3 protein: CASSGLSEQYF; CDR3 DNA: TGTGCCAGCAGCGGCTTGTCGGAGCAGTACTTC
clone size: few; J gene: TRBJ1-1; V gene: TRBV7-8; D gene: NA; CDR3 protein: CASSLGPREAFF; CDR3 DNA: TGTGCCAGCAGCTTAGGTCCGCGTGAAGCTTTCTTT
clone size: few; J gene: TRBJ2-1; V gene: TRBV4-1; D gene: TRBD2; CDR3 protein: CASSPSLAVDTNNEQFF; CDR3 DNA: TGCGCCAGCAGCCCCTCTCTAGCGGTCGATACTAACAATGAGCAGTTCTTC
clone size: NA; J gene: TRBJ2-5; V gene: TRBV15; D gene: TRBD1; CDR3 protein: CATSRDLGQGQETQYF; CDR3 DNA: TGTGCCACCAGCAGAGATCTAGGACAGGGACAAGAGACCCAGTACTTC
clone size: NA; J gene: TRBJ2-7; V gene: TRBV5-4; D gene: NA; CDR3 protein: CASTLPGHNYEQYF; CDR3 DNA: TGTGCCAGCACCCTCCCGGGACATAACTACGAGCAGTACTTC
clone size: few; J gene: TRBJ1-5; V gene: TRBV27; D gene: NA; CDR3 protein: CASSSGESNQPQHF; CDR3 DNA: TGTGCCAGCAGTTCCGGGGAAAGCAATCAGCCCCAGCATTTT
clone size: few; J gene: TRBJ2-4; V gene: TRBV5-1; D gene: NA; CDR3 protein: CASSSRTGTTKNIQYF; CDR3 DNA: TGCGCCAGCAGTAGCCGGACAGGGACTACCAAAAACATTCAGTACTTC
clone size: few; J gene: TRBJ2-3; V gene: TRBV11-1; D gene: NA; CDR3 protein: CASSRGSTDTQYF; CDR3 DNA: TGTGCCAGCAGCCGAGGGAGCACAGATACGCAGTATTTT
clone size: NA; J gene: TRBJ2-7; V gene: TRBV13; D gene: TRBD2; CDR3 protein: CASSPMGLAGSYEQYF; CDR3 DNA: TGTGCCAGCAGCCCCATGGGACTAGCGGGATCGTACGAGCAGTACTTC
clone size: NA; J gene: TRBJ1-2; V gene: TRBV19; D gene: TRBD1; CDR3 protein: CASSRPGTGIIHYTF; CDR3 DNA: TGTGCCAGTAGTCGGCCGGGGACAGGGATAATACACTACACCTTC
clone size: NA; J gene: TRBJ2-5; V gene: TRBV23-1; D gene: NA; CDR3 protein: CALQETQYF; CDR3 DNA: TGCGCCCTCCAAGAGACCCAGTACTTC
clone size: few; J gene: TRBJ2-7; V gene: TRBV27; D gene: TRBD2; CDR3 protein: CASRDPTSAPYEQYF; CDR3 DNA: TGTGCCAGCAGGGACCCGACTAGCGCTCCCTACGAGCAGTACTTC
clone size: few; J gene: TRBJ1-5; V gene: TRBV2; D gene: TRBD1; CDR3 protein: CASSNDRVDSQPQHF; CDR3 DNA: TGTGCCAGCAGTAATGACAGGGTTGATAGTCAGCCCCAGCATTTT
clone size: NA; J gene: TRBJ2-3; V gene: TRBV10-3; D gene: NA; CDR3 protein: CAISESGSTDTQYF; CDR3 DNA: TGTGCCATCAGTGAGTCGGGCAGCACAGATACGCAGTATTTT
clone size: NA; J gene: TRBJ1-1; V gene: TRBV27; D gene: NA; CDR3 protein: CASRQGWDTEAFF; CDR3 DNA: TGTGCCAGCAGACAGGGTTGGGATACTGAAGCTTTCTTT
clone size: few; J gene: TRBJ2-7; V gene: TRBV7-6; D gene: NA; CDR3 protein: CASSQNGREGSYEQYF; CDR3 DNA: TGTGCCAGCAGCCAAAACGGGCGGGAAGGGTCCTACGAGCAGTACTTC
clone size: few; J gene: TRBJ2-5; V gene: TRBV10-2; D gene: TRBD2; CDR3 protein: CASSEDHLGGRNQEAQYF; CDR3 DNA: TGCGCCAGCAGTGAAGATCATTTGGGCGGGAGGAACCAAGAGGCCCAGTACTTC
clone size: NA; J gene: TRBJ2-7; V gene: TRBV5-1; D gene: NA; CDR3 protein: CASSQGSSYEQYF; CDR3 DNA: TGCGCCAGCAGCCAGGGGTCCTCCTACGAGCAGTACTTC
clone size: NA; J gene: TRBJ2-7; V gene: TRBV4-1; D gene: TRBD1; CDR3 protein: CASRGTGDYEQYF; CDR3 DNA: TGCGCCAGCCGTGGGACAGGGGACTACGAGCAGTACTTC
clone size: few; J gene: TRBJ2-7; V gene: TRBV27; D gene: NA; CDR3 protein: CASRRDTPYEQYF; CDR3 DNA: TGTGCCAGCAGGCGCGATACCCCCTACGAGCAGTACTTC
clone size: NA; J gene: TRBJ2-7; V gene: TRBV6-6; D gene: NA; CDR3 protein: CASSYGAIYEQYF; CDR3 DNA: TGTGCCAGCAGTTACGGAGCGATCTACGAGCAGTACTTC
clone size: few; J gene: TRBJ1-1; V gene: TRBV5-6; D gene: NA; CDR3 protein: CASTLQGSTEAFF; CDR3 DNA: TGTGCCAGCACCCTACAGGGAAGCACTGAAGCTTTCTTT
clone size: few; J gene: TRBJ1-2; V gene: TRBV1; D gene: NA; CDR3 protein: CTSSQGTGKCGHYGYTF; CDR3 DNA: TGCACCAGCAGCCAAGGTACAGGGAAATGTGGACACTATGGCTACACCTTC
clone size: few; J gene: TRBJ2-7; V gene: TRBV18; D gene: NA; CDR3 protein: CASSPSGTAYEQYF; CDR3 DNA: TGTGCCAGCTCACCCTCTGGGACTGCTTACGAGCAGTACTTC
clone size: few; J gene: TRBJ1-2; V gene: TRBV4-1; D gene: TRBD1; CDR3 protein: CASSPAGTGLLGGYTF; CDR3 DNA: TGCGCCAGCAGCCCCGCCGGGACAGGCCTGTTAGGCGGCTACACCTTC
clone size: NA; J gene: TRBJ1-1; V gene: TRBV5-8; D gene: NA; CDR3 protein: CASRTPGELRNTEAFF; CDR3 DNA: TGTGCCAGCAGGACTCCGGGGGAGTTAAGGAACACTGAAGCTTTCTTT
clone size: NA; J gene: TRBJ1-5; V gene: TRBV6-1; D gene: TRBD1; CDR3 protein: CASSLRDRGDQPQHF; CDR3 DNA: TGTGCCAGCAGTTTGCGGGACAGGGGGGACCAGCCCCAGCATTTT
clone size: few; J gene: TRBJ2-5; V gene: TRBV11-2; D gene: NA; CDR3 protein: CASSSGGVRGETQYF; CDR3 DNA: TGTGCCAGCAGCTCAGGCGGAGTCCGAGGGGAGACCCAGTACTTC
clone size: NA; J gene: TRBJ2-7; V gene: TRBV2; D gene: NA; CDR3 protein: CASSAYRSSYEQYF; CDR3 DNA: TGTGCCAGCAGTGCCTACAGGAGCTCCTACGAGCAGTACTTC
clone size: NA; J gene: TRBJ1-2; V gene: TRBV5-5; D gene: NA; CDR3 protein: CASSLEAVTNYGYTF; CDR3 DNA: TGTGCCAGCAGCTTGGAGGCGGTTACTAACTATGGCTACACCTTC
clone size: few; J gene: TRBJ2-1; V gene: TRBV4-2; D gene: TRBD1; CDR3 protein: CASSQGGQGTYNEQFF; CDR3 DNA: TGTGCCAGCAGCCAGGGGGGACAGGGAACATACAATGAGCAGTTCTTC